This T cell receptor (beta chain) derives from a study of cytomegalovirus exposure and HLA in healthy donors. PCR involved 60 Vbeta and 13 Jbeta primers. Libraries were prepared by immunoSEQ multiplex PCR; TCRdb keeps only in-frame clonotypes and omits some of them. The sample carries 210,000 or so clones, around nine tenths recorded once. The sequenced material came from PBMCs. This receptor was identified in a woman aged 18-29 years in good health and CMV-seronegative.

The CDR3 nucleotides read TGTGCCAGCAGCTTGGTGGACAGGGCTGGGGCCAACGTCCTGACTTTC. Translated, it gives CASSLVDRAGANVLTF. The J gene is TRBJ2-6, the V gene TRBV5-6, with 8 bases lining up with TRBD1. Germline lookup yields CDR1 SGHDT and CDR2 YYEEEE. The CDR3 covers 16 residues. V was clipped by 0 bases and J by 2 bases; unmatched bases: 1. Combining the CDR3 with reference TRBV5-6 and TRBJ2-6 gives the whole variable domain DAGVTQSPTHLIKTRGQQVTLRCSPKSGHDTVSWYQQALGQGPQFIFQYYEEEERQRGNFPDRFSGHQFPNYSSELNVNALLLGDSALYLCASSLVDRAGANVLTFGAGSRLTVL.